The 8 T cell receptor beta chains in this list originate from one sample, sequenced in a study of cytomegalovirus exposure and HLA in healthy donors. Clones were read by immunoSEQ multiplex PCR, and TCRdb kept only the in-frame ones, dropping some. The profile shows 150,000 to 180,000 clones, about 86% of them singletons. The sequenced sample was PBMCs. Source of these receptors: a young man in good health and CMV-seropositive.

Turning to this clone: Other DNA sequences in the sample encode the same CDR3. V and J are TRBV7-2 and TRBJ2-2; 7 bases line up with TRBD1. The CDR3 extends over 14 amino acids. Per the germline V gene, CDR1 is SGHTA and CDR2 is FQGNSA. The V and J ends lost 5 bases and 4 bases, in that order; junction bases with no gene match: 4. This chain's CDR3 is CASSRTGGTGELFF. CDR3 sequence (DNA): TGTGCCAGCAGCCGGACAGGAGGCACCGGGGAGCTGTTTTTT. Combining the CDR3 with reference TRBV7-2 and TRBJ2-2 gives the whole variable domain GAGVSQSPSNKVTEKGKDVELRCDPISGHTALYWYRQSLGQGLEFLIYFQGNSAPDKSGLPSDRFSAERTGGSVSTLTIQRTQQEDSAVYLCASSRTGGTGELFFGEGSRLTVL.

The chain has TRBV2 and TRBJ2-1, with 9 bases fitting TRBD1. The germline V gene encodes CDR1 SNHLY and CDR2 FYNNEI. CDR3 size: 15 residues. The ends lost 3 bases at V and 8 bases at J; junction bases unmatched: 8. The DNA for the CDR3 is TGTGCCAGCAGTGACCGGGACAGGGTAGTAGATGAGCAGTTCTTC. Translated: CASSDRDRVVDEQFF.

The chain carries TRBV6-5 and TRBJ2-7; D perhaps matches TRBD1 (5 bases). CDR1 MNHEY and CDR2 SVGAGI come from the germline V gene. The CDR3 sequence is 13 residues long. With 6 bases removed from V and 2 bases from J, the gap between germline ends came to 11 bases. The CDR3 region has the DNA TGTGCCAGCAGGCTCGACAGTACCTACGAGCAGTACTTC. It specifies CASRLDSTYEQYF.

V is TRBV5-1 and J is TRBJ2-3; TRBD2 agrees at 13 bases. Looked up from germline, CDR1 is SGHRS and CDR2 is YFSETQ. The CDR3 is 17 amino acids. The V and J ends lost 4 bases and 6 bases, in that order; junction bases with no gene match: 11. The CDR3 nucleotides read TGCGCCAGCAGCCTAGGAGGACTAGCGGGGGCGGGGGATACGCAGTATTTT. This encodes CASSLGGLAGAGDTQYF. Using reference TRBV5-1 and TRBJ2-3 for the parts outside the CDR3, the full variable domain is KAGVTQTPRYLIKTRGQQVTLSCSPISGHRSVSWYQQTPGQGLQFLFEYFSETQRNKGNFPGRFSGRQFSNSRSEMNVSTLELGDSALYLCASSLGGLAGAGDTQYFGPGTRLTVL.

This chain connects TRBV19 to TRBJ2-7; possibly TRBD2 for D (7 bases). CDR3 length equals 15 residues. V shed 5 bases and J shed 6 bases, with 20 bases lying between them. Germline V lookup: CDR1 LNHDA, CDR2 SQIVND (reference sequence). DNA for the CDR3: TGTGCCAGTAGTCCGGGGGGCGGGAGTCCGCGCGAGCAGTACTTC. This translates into CASSPGGGSPREQYF.

The chain has TRBV6-1 and TRBJ1-6; 8 bases match TRBD1. The CDR3 is made up of 14 amino acids. In germline, CDR1 is MNHNS, CDR2 SASEGT. The trim removed 6 bases at V and 7 bases at J, leaving 5 bases unmatched. CDR3 bases: TGTGCCAGCAGCGGACAGGGTGGGAATTCACCCCTCCACTTT. It encodes CASSGQGGNSPLHF.

The chain couples TRBV15 to TRBJ1-1, with 7 bases aligning to TRBD1. The CDR3 spans 15 residues. CDR1 and CDR2 from the germline V gene are LNHNV and YYDKDF (reference sequence). Trimming removed 0 bases from V and 5 bases from J; junction bases left unmatched: 6. CDR3 sequence (DNA): TGTGCCACCAGCAGAGACAGGGGGGTTAAGACTGAAGCTTTCTTT. Its translation is CATSRDRGVKTEAFF.

The chain combines TRBV7-8 with TRBJ2-2; 8 nucleotides line up with TRBD1. The CDR3 has 17 residues. CDR1 is SGHVS and CDR2 is FQNEAQ in the germline V gene. The V gene end was trimmed by 1 base and the J gene end by 6 bases; junction bases not matched to a gene: 10. The CDR3 reads CASSLGRDRLKAGELFF. Written as DNA, the CDR3 is TGTGCCAGCAGCTTAGGGAGGGACAGGTTGAAGGCCGGGGAGCTGTTTTTT.